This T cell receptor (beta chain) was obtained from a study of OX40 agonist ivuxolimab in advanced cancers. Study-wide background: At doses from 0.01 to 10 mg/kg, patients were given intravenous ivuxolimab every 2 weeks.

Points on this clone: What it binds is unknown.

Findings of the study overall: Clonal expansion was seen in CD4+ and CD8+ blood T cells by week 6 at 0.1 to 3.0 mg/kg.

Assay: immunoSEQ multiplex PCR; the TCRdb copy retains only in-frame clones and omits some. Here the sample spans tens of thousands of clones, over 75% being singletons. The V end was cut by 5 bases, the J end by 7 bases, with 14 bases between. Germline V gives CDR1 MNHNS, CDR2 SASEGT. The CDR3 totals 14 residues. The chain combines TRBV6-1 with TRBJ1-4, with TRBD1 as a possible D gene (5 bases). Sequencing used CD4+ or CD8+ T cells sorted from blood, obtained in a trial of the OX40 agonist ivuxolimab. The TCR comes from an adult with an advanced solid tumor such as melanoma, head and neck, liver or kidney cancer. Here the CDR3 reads CASSSRTGAEKLFF. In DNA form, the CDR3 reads TGTGCCAGCAGTTCCCGGACTGGGGCTGAAAAACTGTTTTTT.